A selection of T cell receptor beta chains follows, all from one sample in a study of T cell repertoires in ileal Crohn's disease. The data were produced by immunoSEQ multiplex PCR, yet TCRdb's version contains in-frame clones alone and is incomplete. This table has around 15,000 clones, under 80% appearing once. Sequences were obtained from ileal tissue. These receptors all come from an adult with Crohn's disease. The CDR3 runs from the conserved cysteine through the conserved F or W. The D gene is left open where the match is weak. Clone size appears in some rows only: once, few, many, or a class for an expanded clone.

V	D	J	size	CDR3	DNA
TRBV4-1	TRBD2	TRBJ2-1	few	CASSQEDSGSRNEQFF	TGCGCCAGCAGCCAAGAGGATAGCGGGAGTAGGAATGAGCAGTTCTTC
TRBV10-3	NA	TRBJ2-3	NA	CAISGGTFTDTQYF	TGTGCCATCAGTGGCGGAACTTTCACAGATACGCAGTATTTT
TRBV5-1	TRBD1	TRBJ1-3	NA	CASSRDRRNTIYF	TGCGCCAGCAGCAGGGACAGGCGAAACACCATATATTTT
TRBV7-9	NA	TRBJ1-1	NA	CASSLVYGAVAEAFF	TGTGCCAGCAGCTTAGTTTATGGGGCAGTGGCTGAAGCTTTCTTT
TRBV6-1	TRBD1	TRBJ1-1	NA	CAAGTGGIGEAFF	TGTGCCGCGGGGACAGGGGGTATAGGTGAAGCTTTCTTT
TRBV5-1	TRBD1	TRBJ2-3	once	CASSLRNRGTDTQYF	TGCGCCAGCAGCTTGAGGAACAGGGGAACAGATACGCAGTATTTT
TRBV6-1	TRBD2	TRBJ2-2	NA	CASSELAGANTGELFF	TGTGCCAGCAGTGAACTAGCGGGGGCGAACACCGGGGAGCTGTTTTTT
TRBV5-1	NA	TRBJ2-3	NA	CASSLIPGWGTDTQYF	TGCGCCAGCAGCTTGATTCCGGGATGGGGCACAGATACGCAGTATTTT
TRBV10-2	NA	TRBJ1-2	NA	CASSEGASNYGYTF	TGCGCCAGCAGTGAGGGGGCGTCTAACTATGGCTACACCTTC
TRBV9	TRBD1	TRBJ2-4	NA	CASNRGRGKNIQYF	TGTGCCAGTAACAGGGGCCGGGGCAAAAACATTCAGTACTTC
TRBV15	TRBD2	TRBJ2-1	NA	CATSSRLAGAGDRYNEQFF	TGTGCCACCAGCAGTCGACTAGCGGGCGCCGGGGACCGCTACAATGAGCAGTTCTTC
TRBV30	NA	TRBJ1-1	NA	CASGQSVAFF	TGTGCCTCGGGACAATCTGTCGCTTTCTTT
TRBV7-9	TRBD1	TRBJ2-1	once	CASSPTDRGSYNEQFF	TGTGCCAGCAGCCCTACCGACAGGGGATCCTACAATGAGCAGTTCTTC
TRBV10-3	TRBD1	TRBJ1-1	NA	CAISGQGVNTEAFF	TGTGCCATCAGTGGACAGGGGGTGAACACTGAAGCTTTCTTT
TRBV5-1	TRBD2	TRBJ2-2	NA	CASTVLAGGPTGELFF	TGCGCCAGCACCGTTCTAGCGGGAGGGCCGACCGGGGAGCTGTTTTTT
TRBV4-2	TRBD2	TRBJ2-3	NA	CASSPISGGNPDTQYF	TGTGCCAGCAGCCCCATCAGCGGGGGGAATCCAGATACGCAGTATTTT
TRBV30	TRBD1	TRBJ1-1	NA	CAWSRTGAAKAFF	TGTGCCTGGAGTCGAACAGGGGCGGCTAAAGCTTTCTTT
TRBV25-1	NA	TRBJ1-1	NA	CASSEMSGDTEAFF	TGTGCCAGCAGTGAGATGTCAGGGGACACTGAAGCTTTCTTT
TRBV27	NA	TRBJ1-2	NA	CASRINGHHYGYTF	TGTGCCAGCAGAATTAATGGACACCACTATGGCTACACCTTC
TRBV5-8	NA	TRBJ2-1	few	CASSQDGGEQFF	TGTGCCAGCAGCCAGGATGGGGGCGAGCAGTTCTTC
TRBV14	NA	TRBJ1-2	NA	CASSQLDSPGGYGYTF	TGTGCCAGCAGCCAACTAGACAGTCCGGGAGGCTATGGCTACACCTTC